This T cell receptor (beta chain) comes out of a study of T cell clones after liver transplantation. On the study more broadly: TCRbeta sequencing after a pre-transplant mixed lymphocyte reaction identified graft-donor-reactive clones, later tracked in post-transplant blood. Apart from a few HCV-positive recipients, transplants were for non-autoimmune, non-viral reasons.

CD3+CD4+ and CD3+CD8+ cells were FACS-sorted from thawed unstimulated PBMCs. V lost 2 bases and J lost 2, with 6 bases in between. Germline-derived CDR1 and CDR2 are MNHEY and SVGAGI. This CDR3 is 13 amino acids long. Only in-frame clones appear in the TCRdb table, and some are missing; sequencing was by immunoSEQ multiplex PCR. The data show more than 95,000 clones, with 90% seen just once and roughly 0.83% held by the top ten. The receptor comes from a human patient who received a liver transplant. Among the T cells, some may be from the graft donor. Here the sequenced sample was CD4+ T cells from blood, taken 12 months after liver transplant. The chain has TRBV6-5 and TRBJ1-2; weak D call: TRBD1 (5 bases). DNA of the CDR3: TGTGCCAGCAGTTACAAGGGGAACTATGGCTACACCTTC. Amino acids: CASSYKGNYGYTF.